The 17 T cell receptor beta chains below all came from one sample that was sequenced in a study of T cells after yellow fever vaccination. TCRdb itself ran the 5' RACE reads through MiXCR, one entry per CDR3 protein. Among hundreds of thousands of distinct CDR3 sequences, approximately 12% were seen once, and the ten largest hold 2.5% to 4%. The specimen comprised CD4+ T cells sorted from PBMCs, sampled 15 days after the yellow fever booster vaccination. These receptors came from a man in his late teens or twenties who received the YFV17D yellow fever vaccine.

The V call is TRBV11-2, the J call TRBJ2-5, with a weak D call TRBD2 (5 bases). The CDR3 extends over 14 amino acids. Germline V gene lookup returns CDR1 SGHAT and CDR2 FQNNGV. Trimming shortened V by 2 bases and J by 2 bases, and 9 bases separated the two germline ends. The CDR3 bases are TGTGCCAGCAGCTTATTCGGGATACAAGAGACCCAGTACTTC. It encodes CASSLFGIQETQYF.

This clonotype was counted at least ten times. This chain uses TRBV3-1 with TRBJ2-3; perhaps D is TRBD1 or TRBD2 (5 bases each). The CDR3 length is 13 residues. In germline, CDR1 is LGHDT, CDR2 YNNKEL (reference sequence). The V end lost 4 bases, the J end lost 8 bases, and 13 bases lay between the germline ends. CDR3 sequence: CASSLPGTGTQYF. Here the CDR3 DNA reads TGTGCCAGCAGCCTACCCGGGACGGGTACGCAGTATTTT.

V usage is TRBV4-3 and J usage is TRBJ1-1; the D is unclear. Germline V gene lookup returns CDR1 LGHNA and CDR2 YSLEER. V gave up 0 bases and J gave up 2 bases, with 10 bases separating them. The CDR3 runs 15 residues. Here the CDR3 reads CASSQDFAANTEAFF. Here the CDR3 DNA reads TGCGCCAGCAGCCAAGATTTTGCGGCTAACACTGAAGCTTTCTTT.

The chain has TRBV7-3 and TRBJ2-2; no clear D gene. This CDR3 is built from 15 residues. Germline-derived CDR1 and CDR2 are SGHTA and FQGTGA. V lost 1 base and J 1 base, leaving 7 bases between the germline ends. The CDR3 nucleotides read TGTGCCAGCAGCTTAAGTAATAGGAACACCGGGGAGCTGTTTTTT. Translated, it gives CASSLSNRNTGELFF.

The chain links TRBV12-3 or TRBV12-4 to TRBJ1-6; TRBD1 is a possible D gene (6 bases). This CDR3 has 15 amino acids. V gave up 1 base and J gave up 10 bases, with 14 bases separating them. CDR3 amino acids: CASSLVGGGESPLHF. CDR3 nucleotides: TGTGCCAGCAGTTTAGTGGGGGGGGGCGAGTCACCCCTCCACTTT.

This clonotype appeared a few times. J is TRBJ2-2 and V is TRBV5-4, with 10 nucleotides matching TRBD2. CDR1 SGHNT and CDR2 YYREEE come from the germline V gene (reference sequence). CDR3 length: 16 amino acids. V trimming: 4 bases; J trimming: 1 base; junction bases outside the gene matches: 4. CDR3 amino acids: CASSQRLAGNTGELFF. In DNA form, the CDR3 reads TGTGCCAGCAGCCAGCGACTAGCGGGGAACACCGGGGAGCTGTTTTTT.

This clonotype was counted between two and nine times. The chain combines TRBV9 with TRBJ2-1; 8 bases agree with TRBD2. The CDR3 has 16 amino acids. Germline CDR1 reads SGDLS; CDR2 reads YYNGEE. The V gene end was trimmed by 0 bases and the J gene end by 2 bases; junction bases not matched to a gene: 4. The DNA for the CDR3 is TGTGCCAGCAGCGTAGCGGGGGGGAATACCTACAATGAGCAGTTCTTC. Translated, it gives CASSVAGGNTYNEQFF.

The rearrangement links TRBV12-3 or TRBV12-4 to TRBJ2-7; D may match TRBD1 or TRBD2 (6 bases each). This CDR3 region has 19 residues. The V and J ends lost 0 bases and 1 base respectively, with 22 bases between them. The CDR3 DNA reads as TGTGCCAGCAGTTTAGCTCGACGGGGGCTTAGCGTACCTTCCTACGAGCAGTACTTC. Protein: CASSLARRGLSVPSYEQYF.

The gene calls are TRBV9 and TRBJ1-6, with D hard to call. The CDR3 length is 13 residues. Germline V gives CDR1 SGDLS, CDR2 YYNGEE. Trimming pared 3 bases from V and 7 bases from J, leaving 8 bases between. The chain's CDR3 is CASSAILNSPLHF. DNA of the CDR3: TGTGCCAGCAGCGCCATCCTGAATTCACCCCTCCACTTT.

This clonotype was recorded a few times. The DNA of the CDR3 is TGTGCCAGCAGTTACCGAGCCGGCGAGCAGTACTTC. This gives the protein CASSYRAGEQYF. The rearrangement links TRBV6-2 or TRBV6-3 to TRBJ2-7, with unresolved D. Germline V gene lookup returns CDR1 MNHEY and CDR2 SVGEGT. The CDR3 loop spans 12 amino acids. V was cut by 2 bases and J by 6 bases, with 8 bases left in between.

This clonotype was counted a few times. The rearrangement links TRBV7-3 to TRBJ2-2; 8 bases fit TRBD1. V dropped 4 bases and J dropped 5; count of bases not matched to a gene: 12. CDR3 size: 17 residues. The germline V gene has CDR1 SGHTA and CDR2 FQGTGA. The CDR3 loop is CASSYLTGVQGTGELFF. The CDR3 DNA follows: TGTGCCAGCAGCTATCTGACAGGGGTTCAGGGTACCGGGGAGCTGTTTTTT. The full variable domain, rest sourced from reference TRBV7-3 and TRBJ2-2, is GAGVSQTPSNKVTEKGKYVELRCDPISGHTALYWYRQSLGQGPEFLIYFQGTGAADDSGLPNDRFFAVRPEGSVSTLKIQRTERGDSAVYLCASSYLTGVQGTGELFFGEGSRLTVL.

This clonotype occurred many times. CDR3 in DNA: TGTGCCAGCAGCCGACAGGGGGAGTTATGGAAGACCCAGTACTTC. Translated: CASSRQGELWKTQYF. The rearrangement joins TRBV12-3 or TRBV12-4 to TRBJ2-5; 9 positions agree with TRBD1. J gave up 6 bases and V 6 bases, and 11 bases lay outside the gene matches. CDR3 length: 15 residues.

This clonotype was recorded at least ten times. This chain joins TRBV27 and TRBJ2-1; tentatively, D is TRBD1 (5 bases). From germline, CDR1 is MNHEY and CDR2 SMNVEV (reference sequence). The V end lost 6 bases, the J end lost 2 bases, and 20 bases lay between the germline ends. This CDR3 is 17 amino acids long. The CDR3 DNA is TGTGCCAGCAGCTATCGACCGGCGGAAGGGGCCTACAATGAGCAGTTCTTC. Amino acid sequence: CASSYRPAEGAYNEQFF.

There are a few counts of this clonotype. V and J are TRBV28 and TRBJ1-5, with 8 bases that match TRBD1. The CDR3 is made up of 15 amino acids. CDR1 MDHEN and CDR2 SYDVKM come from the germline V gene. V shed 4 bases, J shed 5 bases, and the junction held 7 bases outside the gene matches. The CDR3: CASSSLDRGYQPQHF. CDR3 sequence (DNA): TGTGCCAGCAGTTCCCTAGACAGGGGTTATCAGCCCCAGCATTTT.

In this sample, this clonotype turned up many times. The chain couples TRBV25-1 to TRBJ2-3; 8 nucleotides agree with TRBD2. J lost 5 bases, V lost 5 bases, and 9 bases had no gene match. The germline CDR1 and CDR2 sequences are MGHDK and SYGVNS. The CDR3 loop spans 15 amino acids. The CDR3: CASSTTAGVGDTQYF. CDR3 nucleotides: TGTGCCAGCAGTACCACAGCGGGGGTGGGAGATACGCAGTATTTT.

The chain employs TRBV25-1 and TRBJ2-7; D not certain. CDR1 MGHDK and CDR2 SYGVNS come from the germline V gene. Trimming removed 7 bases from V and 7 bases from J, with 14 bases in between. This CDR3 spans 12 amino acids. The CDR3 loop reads CASIFGPGEQYV. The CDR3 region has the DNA TGTGCCAGCATTTTCGGACCTGGGGAGCAGTACGTC.

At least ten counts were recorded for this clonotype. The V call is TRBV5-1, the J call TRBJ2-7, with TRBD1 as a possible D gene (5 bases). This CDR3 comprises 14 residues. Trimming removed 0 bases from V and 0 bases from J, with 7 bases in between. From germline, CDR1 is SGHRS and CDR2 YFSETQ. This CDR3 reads CASSLDRHSYEQYF. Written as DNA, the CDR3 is TGCGCCAGCAGCTTGGACAGGCACTCCTACGAGCAGTACTTC.